The present T cell receptor (beta chain) was sequenced within a study of OX40 agonist ivuxolimab in advanced cancers. Germline V gene lookup returns CDR1 SEHNR and CDR2 FQNEAQ (reference sequence). The CDR3 loop spans 14 amino acids. The ends were cut back, 5 bases at V and 1 base at J, with 11 bases in the middle. This table comes from immunoSEQ multiplex PCR, and its TCRdb copy is limited to in-frame clones, with some not included. Of tens of thousands of clones detected, 65% to 85% appear once; the ten largest clones hold more than 1.5%. The sequencing here drew on CD4+ or CD8+ T cells sorted from blood, taken in a trial of the OX40 agonist ivuxolimab. This receptor was identified in an adult with an advanced solid tumor such as melanoma, head and neck, liver or kidney cancer. The chain employs TRBV7-9 and TRBJ1-1, with D maybe TRBD1 (5 bases). In DNA form, the CDR3 reads TGTGCCAGCAGCGAACGACAGACGAACACTGAAGCTTTCTTT. Its translation is CASSERQTNTEAFF.